This TCR beta chain was observed in a study of CD8+ T cells in alopecia areata. Following RNA extraction, reverse transcription yielded cDNA that acted as the sequencing template. TCRdb keeps only in-frame clones here, not all; method: immunoSEQ multiplex PCR. The sample shows tens of thousands of clones, around 60% of them seen only once. The study team obtained lesional scalp punch biopsies and peripheral blood from alopecia areata patients. The specimen was NKG2D-high CD8+ T cells sorted from blood. The sequence derives from a human donor with alopecia areata.

This CDR3 is CASSSLWTVAAEAFF. CDR3 DNA: TGTGCCAGCAGTTCCCTCTGGACGGTGGCGGCTGAAGCTTTCTTT. The J gene is TRBJ1-1, the V gene TRBV27; no clear D. Germline V CDR1 and CDR2: MNHEY, SMNVEV (reference sequence). This CDR3 has 15 residues. With 4 bases removed from V and 6 bases from J, the gap between germline ends came to 18 bases.